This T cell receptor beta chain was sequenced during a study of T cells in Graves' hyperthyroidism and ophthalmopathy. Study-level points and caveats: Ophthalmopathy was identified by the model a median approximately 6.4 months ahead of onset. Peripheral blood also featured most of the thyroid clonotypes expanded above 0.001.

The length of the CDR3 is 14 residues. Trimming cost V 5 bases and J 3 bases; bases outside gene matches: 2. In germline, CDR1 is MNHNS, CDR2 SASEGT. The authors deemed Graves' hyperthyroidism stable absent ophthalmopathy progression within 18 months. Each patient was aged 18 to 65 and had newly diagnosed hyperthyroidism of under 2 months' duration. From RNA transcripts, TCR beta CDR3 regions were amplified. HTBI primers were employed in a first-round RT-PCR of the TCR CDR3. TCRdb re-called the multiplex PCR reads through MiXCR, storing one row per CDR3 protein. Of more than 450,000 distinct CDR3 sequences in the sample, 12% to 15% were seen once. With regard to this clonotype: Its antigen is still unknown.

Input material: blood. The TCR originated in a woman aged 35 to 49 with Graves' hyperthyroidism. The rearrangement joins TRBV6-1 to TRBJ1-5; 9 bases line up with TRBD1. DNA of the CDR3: TGTGCCAGCAGTCGGGACAGGGTCAATCAGCCCCAGCATTTT. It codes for CASSRDRVNQPQHF.